These 22 T cell receptor beta chains came from one sample sequenced in a study of cytomegalovirus exposure and HLA in healthy donors. In the PCR, 60 Vbeta and 13 Jbeta primers were used. The table came from immunoSEQ multiplex PCR; TCRdb's copy has only in-frame clones and leaves some out. This table holds some 67,000 clones, over 75% found once. The sequenced sample consisted of PBMCs. The receptors here all came from a young woman in good health and CMV-seropositive.

This clone was seen just once. The chain has TRBV15 and TRBJ2-5; 10 nucleotides align to TRBD1. Germline assignment: CDR1 LNHNV and CDR2 YYDKDF (reference sequence). Unmatched junction bases numbered 0, after V lost 1 base and J lost 4 bases. This CDR3 is built from 14 residues. CDR3 in DNA: TGTGCCACCAGCAGAGGACAGGGGGCAGAGACCCAGTACTTC. Protein product: CATSRGQGAETQYF.

The chain recombines TRBV6-4 with TRBJ2-3, with TRBD2 as a possible D gene (6 bases). Trimming left V 5 bases short and J 2 bases short, with 11 bases between. The CDR3 sequence is 14 residues long. Germline assignment: CDR1 MRHNA and CDR2 SNTAGT. The CDR3 nucleotides are TGTGCCAGCAGTCTCACTAGCCTCACAGATACGCAGTATTTT. As protein: CASSLTSLTDTQYF.

This clone was counted between two and nine times. The chain employs TRBV5-5 and TRBJ2-7; 10 bases fit TRBD2. Germline CDR1 and CDR2: SGHKS and YYEKEE (reference sequence). Trimming took 2 bases from V and 3 from J; bases not matched to a gene: 8. This CDR3 region has 16 residues. For the CDR3, the DNA is TGTGCCAGCAGCTTAACTCTAGCGGGAGATGGCTACGAGCAGTACTTC. Protein sequence: CASSLTLAGDGYEQYF.

V is TRBV7-6 and J is TRBJ2-4; 12 bases fit TRBD2. CDR3 length equals 20 residues. Unmatched junction bases numbered 12, after V lost 3 bases and J lost 0 bases. Germline-derived CDR1 and CDR2 are SGHVS and FNYEAQ. CDR3 sequence: CASSFPGLAGGNLAKNIQYF. In nucleotides, the CDR3 is TGTGCCAGCAGCTTCCCGGGACTAGCGGGTGGAAACCTAGCCAAAAACATTCAGTACTTC.

The rearrangement links TRBV7-9 to TRBJ1-1, with 10 bases aligning to TRBD1. V shed 5 bases and J 3 bases; nucleotides not matched to a gene: 0. CDR3 length: 13 residues. Germline lookup yields CDR1 SEHNR and CDR2 FQNEAQ (reference sequence). The CDR3 DNA reads TGTGCCAGCAGCGGGACAGGGGACACTGAAGCTTTCTTT. This sequence encodes CASSGTGDTEAFF.

The chain combines TRBV18 with TRBJ2-7; no reliable D call. Germline V gives CDR1 KGHSH, CDR2 LQKENI. This CDR3 comprises 12 residues. The germline V and J ends were trimmed by 1 base and 3 bases, with 4 bases remaining between them. In DNA, the CDR3 is TGTGCCAGCTCACCACACAGCTACGAGCAGTACTTC. This gives the protein CASSPHSYEQYF.

This chain's CDR3 is CSAALSSGSISNIGPYEQYF. The CDR3 bases are TGCAGCGCCGCCTTGTCTAGCGGGAGTATTTCAAATATTGGGCCCTACGAGCAGTACTTC. This chain links TRBV29-1 with TRBJ2-7; 10 positions match TRBD2. The CDR3 is 20 residues long. Per the germline V gene, CDR1 is SQVTM and CDR2 is ANQGSEA. The V segment lost 7 bases and the J segment 2 bases; nucleotides outside the gene matches: 26.

V and J are TRBV9 and TRBJ2-7; D is uncertain. Germline CDR1 and CDR2: SGDLS and YYNGEE. This CDR3 has 12 amino acids. V lost 3 bases and J lost 3, with 7 bases in between. As DNA, the CDR3 is TGTGCCAGCAGCGGGAGAGACTACGAGCAGTACTTC. It encodes CASSGRDYEQYF.

The CDR3 sequence is CASSFAGLLGETQYF. The CDR3 DNA sequence: TGTGCCAGCAGTTTCGCGGGACTGCTAGGAGAGACCCAGTACTTC. The V and J genes are TRBV27 and TRBJ2-5; a weak D match, TRBD2 (6 bases). Trimming left V 3 bases short and J 4 bases short, with 15 bases between. CDR1 MNHEY and CDR2 SMNVEV come from the germline V gene (reference sequence). This CDR3 comprises 15 residues.

The V and J genes are TRBV27 and TRBJ2-2, with 8 bases that match TRBD2. The CDR3 is 17 residues long. Trimming cost V 4 bases and J 1 base; bases outside gene matches: 8. CDR1 is MNHEY and CDR2 is SMNVEV in the germline V gene (reference sequence). This CDR3 is CASSWPTSGRNTGELFF. The CDR3 region has the DNA TGTGCCAGCAGTTGGCCCACTAGCGGAAGGAACACCGGGGAGCTGTTTTTT.

This sequence joins TRBV29-1 and TRBJ2-1; D gene unclear. Germline V lookup: CDR1 SQVTM, CDR2 ANQGSEA. Deletions cut 3 bases from V and 3 bases from J, with 9 bases between. This CDR3 is built from 13 residues. The CDR3 DNA reads as TGCAGCGTTGATTCTACGGGCTACAATGAGCAGTTCTTC. Translation: CSVDSTGYNEQFF.

The CDR3 nucleotides are TGCGCCAGCAGCTTGGAGTCCGGGGCGGCAGGGAGGGCCACAACTAATGAAAAACTGTTTTTT. Translating it yields CASSLESGAAGRATTNEKLFF. V is TRBV5-1 and J is TRBJ1-4; tentatively, D is TRBD1 (5 bases). The CDR3 is 21 residues long. Germline V CDR1 and CDR2: SGHRS, YFSETQ. Trimming removed 0 bases at V and 0 bases at J, with 24 bases between.

The CDR3 reads CAISEIPSGTSKYEQYF. The CDR3 coding sequence is TGTGCCATCAGTGAGATTCCCTCCGGGACTAGCAAGTACGAGCAGTACTTC. The chain recombines TRBV10-3 with TRBJ2-7, with 9 bases matching TRBD2. Germline V gives CDR1 ENHRY, CDR2 SYGVKD. This CDR3 contains 17 residues. V gave up 2 bases and J gave up 4 bases; unmatched junction bases: 12.

This chain links TRBV7-9 with TRBJ1-4; TRBD1 agrees at 8 bases. V was clipped by 5 bases and J by 8 bases; unmatched bases: 10. Germline values: CDR1 SEHNR, CDR2 FQNEAQ (reference sequence). The CDR3 is 15 residues long. This chain's CDR3 is CASSAYGQGKEKLFF. CDR3 sequence (DNA): TGTGCCAGCAGCGCCTACGGACAGGGAAAAGAAAAACTGTTTTTT.

The V call is TRBV11-2, the J call TRBJ2-7, with a possible D match to TRBD1 (6 bases). The germline CDR1 and CDR2 sequences are SGHAT and FQNNGV. There are 15 residues in the CDR3. V was clipped by 5 bases and J by 2 bases, with 16 bases between them. The CDR3 sequence is CASSPRARGTYEQYF. CDR3 DNA: TGTGCCAGCAGCCCCAGGGCCAGGGGTACCTACGAGCAGTACTTC.

V usage is TRBV7-8 and J usage is TRBJ1-1; D remains ambiguous. The CDR3 is 13 amino acids. V was clipped by 2 bases and J by 3 bases, with 7 bases between them. Germline V gene lookup returns CDR1 SGHVS and CDR2 FQNEAQ. CDR3 amino acids: CASSLLLDTEAFF. The CDR3 DNA follows: TGTGCCAGCAGCTTACTCCTTGACACTGAAGCTTTCTTT.

The rearrangement joins TRBV11-2 to TRBJ2-7; TRBD2 matches at 8 bases. Germline CDR1 is SGHAT and CDR2 is FQNNGV. V dropped 1 base and J dropped 3; count of bases not matched to a gene: 2. The CDR3 is 14 residues long. The CDR3 spells CASSLGAGDYEQYF. The CDR3 region has the DNA TGTGCCAGCAGCTTAGGAGCGGGAGACTACGAGCAGTACTTC.

The V and J genes are TRBV25-1 and TRBJ2-1, with 11 bases matching TRBD2. The ends lost 1 base at V and 8 bases at J; junction bases unmatched: 4. The CDR3 has 15 residues. Germline V gene data show CDR1 as MGHDK and CDR2 as SYGVNS. The CDR3 nucleotides are TGTGCCAGCAGTGAATTGACTAGCGGGAAATATGAGCAGTTCTTC. This gives the protein CASSELTSGKYEQFF.

This clone occurred once. Here the CDR3 reads CASSDRVFSGELFF. The DNA of the CDR3 is TGTGCCAGCAGTGATAGAGTTTTTTCCGGGGAGCTGTTTTTT. The rearrangement joins TRBV6-4 to TRBJ2-2; D unclear. The CDR3 totals 14 residues. Germline CDR1 reads MRHNA; CDR2 reads SNTAGT. V gave up 3 bases and J gave up 6 bases, with 11 bases separating them.

V usage is TRBV11-2 and J usage is TRBJ2-3, with 11 positions matching TRBD2. V lost 2 bases and J lost 5; bases outside the gene matches: 6. The V gene's germline CDR1 is SGHAT and CDR2 FQNNGV. This CDR3 region has 16 residues. CDR3 region: CASSLLLAGVKDTQYF. The DNA for the CDR3 is TGTGCCAGCAGCTTACTACTAGCGGGAGTTAAAGATACGCAGTATTTT.

This chain connects TRBV6-1 to TRBJ1-5, with 7 positions matching TRBD1. Per the germline V gene, CDR1 is MNHNS and CDR2 is SASEGT. The CDR3 length is 18 residues. V trimming: 2 bases; J trimming: 1 base; junction bases outside the gene matches: 11. Here the CDR3 DNA reads TGTGCCAGCAGTGAACGCTCTGCAGGGGGATGGAGCAATCAGCCCCAGCATTTT. It yields the protein CASSERSAGGWSNQPQHF.

The chain combines TRBV5-1 with TRBJ2-3; TRBD2 matches 7 bases. From germline, CDR1 is SGHRS and CDR2 YFSETQ. This CDR3 has 15 residues. V shed 5 bases and J 6 bases; nucleotides not matched to a gene: 12. The CDR3 region is CASRLRDYGGDTQYF. The CDR3 DNA reads as TGCGCCAGCAGGCTCCGGGACTACGGAGGGGATACGCAGTATTTT.